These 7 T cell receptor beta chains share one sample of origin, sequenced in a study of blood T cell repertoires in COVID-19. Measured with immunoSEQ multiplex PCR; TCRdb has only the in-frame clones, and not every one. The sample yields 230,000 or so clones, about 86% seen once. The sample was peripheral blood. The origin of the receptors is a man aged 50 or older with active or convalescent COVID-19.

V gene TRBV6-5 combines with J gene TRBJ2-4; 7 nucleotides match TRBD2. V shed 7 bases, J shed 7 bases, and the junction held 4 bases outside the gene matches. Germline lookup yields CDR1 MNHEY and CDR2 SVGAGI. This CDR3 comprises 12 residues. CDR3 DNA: TGTGCCAGCACCGGGGGGTGGAACATTCAGTACTTC. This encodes CASTGGWNIQYF.

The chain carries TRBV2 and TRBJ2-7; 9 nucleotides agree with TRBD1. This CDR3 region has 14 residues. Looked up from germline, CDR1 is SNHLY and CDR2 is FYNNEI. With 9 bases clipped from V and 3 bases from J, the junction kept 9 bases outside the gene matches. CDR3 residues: CAREPRGQGYEQYF. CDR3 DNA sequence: TGTGCCAGAGAACCTAGGGGACAGGGCTACGAGCAGTACTTC.

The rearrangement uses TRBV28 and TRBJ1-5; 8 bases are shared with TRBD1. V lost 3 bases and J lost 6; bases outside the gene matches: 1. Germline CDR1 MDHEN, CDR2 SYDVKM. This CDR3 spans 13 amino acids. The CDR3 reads CASSFGQGQPQHF. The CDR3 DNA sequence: TGTGCCAGCAGTTTCGGACAGGGTCAGCCCCAGCATTTT.

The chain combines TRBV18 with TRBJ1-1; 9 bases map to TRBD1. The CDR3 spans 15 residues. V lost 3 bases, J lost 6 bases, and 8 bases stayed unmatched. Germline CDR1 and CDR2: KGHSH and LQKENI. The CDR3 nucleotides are TGTGCCAGCTCACCGTCAGGGACAGGGAAAGCTGAAGCTTTCTTT. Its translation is CASSPSGTGKAEAFF.

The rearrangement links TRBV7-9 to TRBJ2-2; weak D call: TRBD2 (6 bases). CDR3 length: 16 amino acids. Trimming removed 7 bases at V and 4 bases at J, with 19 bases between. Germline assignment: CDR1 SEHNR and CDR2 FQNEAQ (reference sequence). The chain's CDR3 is CASTLVAGLSTGELFF. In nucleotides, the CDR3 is TGTGCCAGCACCCTAGTGGCGGGACTCTCCACCGGGGAGCTGTTTTTT.

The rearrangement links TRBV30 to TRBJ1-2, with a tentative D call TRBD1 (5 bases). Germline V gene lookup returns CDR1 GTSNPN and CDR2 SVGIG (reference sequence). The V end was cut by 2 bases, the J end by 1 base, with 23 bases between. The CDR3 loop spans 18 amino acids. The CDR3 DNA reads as TGTGCCTGGAGTCCACTGGGCTTTAGCCCGACAGATAACTATGGCTACACCTTC. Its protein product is CAWSPLGFSPTDNYGYTF.

The CDR3 DNA follows: TGTGCCAGCAGAGGAGCGGATATTAATTCACCCCTCCACTTT. It codes for CASRGADINSPLHF. This chain joins TRBV6-5 and TRBJ1-6; no clear D. The V gene's germline CDR1 is MNHEY and CDR2 SVGAGI. CDR3 length: 14 residues. Trimming stripped 6 bases from V and 6 bases from J, with 12 bases between.